A selection of T cell receptor beta chains follows, all from one sample in a study of T cell responses to AZD1222 COVID-19 vaccine. The repertoire was sequenced with immunoSEQ multiplex PCR; TCRdb's copy has only in-frame clones and lacks some. The sample comprises about 170,000 clones, roughly 85% of which are singletons, and around 1.1% rests with the top ten. The sample was peripheral blood, taken 28 days after the second AZD1222 dose. The receptors stem from an adult who received the AZD1222 COVID-19 vaccine. CDR3s include the opening cysteine and the closing phenylalanine or tryptophan. Each record gives: CDR3 protein, CDR3 DNA, clone size, J gene, D gene, V gene. D genes are given only for firm matches. Size is omitted from some rows. Given values are once, few, many or a class for expanded clones.

cdr3_aa: CASSGDRSTLNTEAFF
cdr3_nt: TGTGCCAGCAGCGGGGACAGGTCAACACTGAACACTGAAGCTTTCTTT
clone_size: few
j_call: TRBJ1-1
d_call: TRBD1
v_call: TRBV11-2

cdr3_aa: CASSQDSLNTEAFF
cdr3_nt: TGCGCCAGCAGCCAAGATTCCCTAAACACTGAAGCTTTCTTT
clone_size: NA
j_call: TRBJ1-1
d_call: NA
v_call: TRBV4-3

cdr3_aa: CASTRDYNEQFF
cdr3_nt: TGCGCCAGCACGAGGGATTACAATGAGCAGTTCTTC
clone_size: NA
j_call: TRBJ2-1
d_call: NA
v_call: TRBV10-2

cdr3_aa: CASGRDRVGTDTQYF
cdr3_nt: TGTGCTAGTGGTAGGGACAGGGTCGGCACAGATACGCAGTATTTT
clone_size: NA
j_call: TRBJ2-3
d_call: TRBD1
v_call: TRBV12-5

cdr3_aa: CAIRGGEKFNEQFF
cdr3_nt: TGCGCCATCCGAGGGGGGGAGAAATTCAATGAGCAGTTCTTC
clone_size: NA
j_call: TRBJ2-1
d_call: NA
v_call: TRBV4-1

cdr3_aa: CASSLGYSDTQYF
cdr3_nt: TGTGCCAGCAGCTTAGGGTACTCAGATACGCAGTATTTT
clone_size: once
j_call: TRBJ2-3
d_call: NA
v_call: TRBV7-9

cdr3_aa: CASSYQRGRDEQFF
cdr3_nt: TGTGCCAGCAGTTACCAAAGGGGGAGAGATGAGCAGTTCTTC
clone_size: NA
j_call: TRBJ2-1
d_call: NA
v_call: TRBV6-6

cdr3_aa: CASSPSRGLTAFF
cdr3_nt: TGTGCCAGCAGCCCCTCCCGAGGGTTAACGGCTTTCTTT
clone_size: few
j_call: TRBJ1-1
d_call: NA
v_call: TRBV3-1/TRBV3-2

cdr3_aa: CATSRTGSLTDTQYF
cdr3_nt: TGTGCCACCAGCAGAACAGGGTCCCTCACAGATACGCAGTATTTT
clone_size: NA
j_call: TRBJ2-3
d_call: NA
v_call: TRBV15

cdr3_aa: CASSQDLDGGREQYF
cdr3_nt: TGCGCCAGCAGCCAAGATTTAGATGGAGGTCGTGAGCAGTACTTC
clone_size: NA
j_call: TRBJ2-7
d_call: NA
v_call: TRBV4-3

cdr3_aa: CATARGGNTEAFF
cdr3_nt: TGTGCCACAGCGAGAGGGGGGAACACTGAAGCTTTCTTT
clone_size: NA
j_call: TRBJ1-1
d_call: NA
v_call: TRBV2

cdr3_aa: CASSQSLVTGERNQPQHF
cdr3_nt: TGCGCCAGCAGCCAATCTCTTGTGACAGGAGAACGCAATCAGCCCCAGCATTTT
clone_size: NA
j_call: TRBJ1-5
d_call: NA
v_call: TRBV4-1

cdr3_aa: CASSLPIRVNYGYTF
cdr3_nt: TGTGCCAGCAGCCTCCCAATTAGGGTTAACTATGGCTACACCTTC
clone_size: NA
j_call: TRBJ1-2
d_call: NA
v_call: TRBV4-2

cdr3_aa: CASSKNPLEEGSTYEQYF
cdr3_nt: TGTGCCAGCAGCAAAAACCCCCTTGAAGAGGGTTCCACCTACGAGCAGTACTTC
clone_size: once
j_call: TRBJ2-7
d_call: NA
v_call: TRBV21-1

cdr3_aa: CASSLGQNYGYTF
cdr3_nt: TGTGCCAGCAGCTTAGGGCAGAACTATGGCTACACCTTC
clone_size: NA
j_call: TRBJ1-2
d_call: NA
v_call: TRBV7-2

cdr3_aa: CASSLAGSNTGELFF
cdr3_nt: TGCGCCAGCAGCTTGGCGGGATCGAACACCGGGGAGCTGTTTTTT
clone_size: NA
j_call: TRBJ2-2
d_call: NA
v_call: TRBV5-1

cdr3_aa: CASSMILGGLGSGANVLTF
cdr3_nt: TGTGCCAGTAGTATGATATTGGGGGGCCTGGGCTCTGGGGCCAACGTCCTGACTTTC
clone_size: NA
j_call: TRBJ2-6
d_call: NA
v_call: TRBV19

cdr3_aa: CASSLGQGLAGDTQYF
cdr3_nt: TGCGCCAGCAGCTTGGGGCAGGGCCTAGCTGGAGATACGCAGTATTTT
clone_size: NA
j_call: TRBJ2-3
d_call: NA
v_call: TRBV5-1

cdr3_aa: CSVGGDRGQAGANVLTF
cdr3_nt: TGCAGCGTTGGGGGCGACAGGGGGCAGGCTGGGGCCAACGTCCTGACTTTC
clone_size: NA
j_call: TRBJ2-6
d_call: TRBD1
v_call: TRBV29-1

cdr3_aa: CASSLGGEAFF
cdr3_nt: TGTGCCAGCAGCCTAGGAGGTGAAGCTTTCTTT
clone_size: NA
j_call: TRBJ1-1
d_call: NA
v_call: TRBV7-9

cdr3_aa: CASSLVSGRETQYF
cdr3_nt: TGTGCCAGCAGCTTAGTGAGTGGCCGGGAGACCCAGTACTTC
clone_size: NA
j_call: TRBJ2-5
d_call: NA
v_call: TRBV7-9

cdr3_aa: CASSFIGVSGYGYTF
cdr3_nt: TGTGCCAGCAGTTTTATAGGAGTAAGTGGATATGGCTACACCTTC
clone_size: NA
j_call: TRBJ1-2
d_call: NA
v_call: TRBV27

cdr3_aa: CASSMTVFNEKLFF
cdr3_nt: TGTGCCAGTAGTATGACAGTGTTCAATGAAAAACTGTTTTTT
clone_size: NA
j_call: TRBJ1-4
d_call: NA
v_call: TRBV19

cdr3_aa: CASSPRQGEGQPQHF
cdr3_nt: TGTGCCAGCAGCCCCCGACAGGGGGAAGGGCAGCCCCAGCATTTT
clone_size: NA
j_call: TRBJ1-5
d_call: TRBD1
v_call: TRBV4-2

cdr3_aa: CARCDRDTDEKLFF
cdr3_nt: TGTGCCCGCTGCGACCGGGACACGGATGAAAAACTGTTTTTT
clone_size: NA
j_call: TRBJ1-4
d_call: NA
v_call: TRBV19

cdr3_aa: CASSQQRPGAEAFF
cdr3_nt: TGTGCCAGCTCCCAACAGAGGCCTGGGGCGGAAGCTTTCTTT
clone_size: NA
j_call: TRBJ1-1
d_call: NA
v_call: TRBV18

cdr3_aa: CASRGGGGYYEQYF
cdr3_nt: TGTGCCAGCAGGGGTGGTGGGGGCTACTACGAGCAGTACTTC
clone_size: NA
j_call: TRBJ2-7
d_call: NA
v_call: TRBV6-5

cdr3_aa: CASSEGAGPSTDTQYF
cdr3_nt: TGTGCCAGCAGCGAGGGAGCGGGGCCGAGCACAGATACGCAGTATTTT
clone_size: NA
j_call: TRBJ2-3
d_call: TRBD2
v_call: TRBV9

cdr3_aa: CASSIGGGSDTQYF
cdr3_nt: TGTGCCAGCTCTATAGGGGGAGGTTCAGATACGCAGTATTTT
clone_size: NA
j_call: TRBJ2-3
d_call: NA
v_call: TRBV2

cdr3_aa: CASSLGGAYGYTF
cdr3_nt: TGTGCCAGCAGCTTAGGGGGGGCGTATGGCTACACCTTC
clone_size: NA
j_call: TRBJ1-2
d_call: NA
v_call: TRBV11-2

cdr3_aa: CASSFPSTHNEQFF
cdr3_nt: TGTGCCAGCAGCTTCCCAAGTACTCACAATGAGCAGTTCTTC
clone_size: few
j_call: TRBJ2-1
d_call: NA
v_call: TRBV5-6

cdr3_aa: CASSVTRSSGNTIYF
cdr3_nt: TGTGCCAGTAGCGTCACCAGAAGCTCTGGAAACACCATATATTTT
clone_size: NA
j_call: TRBJ1-3
d_call: NA
v_call: TRBV19

cdr3_aa: CAWSLGVGGYTF
cdr3_nt: TGTGCCTGGAGTCTCGGGGTGGGAGGCTACACCTTC
clone_size: few
j_call: TRBJ1-2
d_call: NA
v_call: TRBV30

cdr3_aa: CASSQDQDGLRGNQPQHF
cdr3_nt: TGCGCCAGCAGCCAAGACCAGGATGGCCTGAGGGGCAATCAGCCCCAGCATTTT
clone_size: NA
j_call: TRBJ1-5
d_call: NA
v_call: TRBV4-1

cdr3_aa: CASSLESVKTYYGTEQYF
cdr3_nt: TGTGCCAGCAGCTTGGAATCTGTCAAGACATATTACGGTACCGAGCAGTACTTC
clone_size: NA
j_call: TRBJ2-7
d_call: NA
v_call: TRBV5-8

cdr3_aa: CASSFPGTGSSPLHF
cdr3_nt: TGTGCCAGCAGTTTCCCCGGGACAGGGTCTTCACCCCTCCACTTT
clone_size: NA
j_call: TRBJ1-6
d_call: TRBD1
v_call: TRBV28

cdr3_aa: CASSYTLDRGHEQYF
cdr3_nt: TGTGCCAGCAGTTACACCCTCGACAGGGGCCACGAGCAGTACTTC
clone_size: NA
j_call: TRBJ2-7
d_call: TRBD1
v_call: TRBV6-5

cdr3_aa: CASSLLPGQGYEQYF
cdr3_nt: TGTGCCAGCAGCTTGCTCCCGGGACAGGGCTACGAGCAGTACTTC
clone_size: NA
j_call: TRBJ2-7
d_call: TRBD1
v_call: TRBV7-6

cdr3_aa: CASSLPGAGAFF
cdr3_nt: TGTGCCAGCAGCCTACCGGGGGCGGGAGCTTTCTTT
clone_size: NA
j_call: TRBJ1-1
d_call: NA
v_call: TRBV5-6

cdr3_aa: CASGQGANTEAFF
cdr3_nt: TGTGCCAGCGGTCAGGGGGCGAACACTGAAGCTTTCTTT
clone_size: NA
j_call: TRBJ1-1
d_call: TRBD1
v_call: TRBV2

cdr3_aa: CASRVTSIPPYNEQFF
cdr3_nt: TGCGCCAGCAGAGTTACTAGCATCCCCCCCTACAATGAGCAGTTCTTC
clone_size: NA
j_call: TRBJ2-1
d_call: NA
v_call: TRBV10-2

cdr3_aa: CASRPTTAYSTEAFF
cdr3_nt: TGTGCCAGCAGACCCACAACAGCCTATTCTACTGAAGCTTTCTTT
clone_size: NA
j_call: TRBJ1-1
d_call: NA
v_call: TRBV2

cdr3_aa: CASSERTGGTSYEQYF
cdr3_nt: TGCGCCAGCAGTGAGAGGACAGGGGGGACCTCCTACGAGCAGTACTTC
clone_size: NA
j_call: TRBJ2-7
d_call: TRBD1
v_call: TRBV10-1

cdr3_aa: CASSQGSTQGTEAFF
cdr3_nt: TGTGCCAGCAGCCAAGGCTCGACCCAGGGCACTGAAGCTTTCTTT
clone_size: NA
j_call: TRBJ1-1
d_call: NA
v_call: TRBV3-1/TRBV3-2